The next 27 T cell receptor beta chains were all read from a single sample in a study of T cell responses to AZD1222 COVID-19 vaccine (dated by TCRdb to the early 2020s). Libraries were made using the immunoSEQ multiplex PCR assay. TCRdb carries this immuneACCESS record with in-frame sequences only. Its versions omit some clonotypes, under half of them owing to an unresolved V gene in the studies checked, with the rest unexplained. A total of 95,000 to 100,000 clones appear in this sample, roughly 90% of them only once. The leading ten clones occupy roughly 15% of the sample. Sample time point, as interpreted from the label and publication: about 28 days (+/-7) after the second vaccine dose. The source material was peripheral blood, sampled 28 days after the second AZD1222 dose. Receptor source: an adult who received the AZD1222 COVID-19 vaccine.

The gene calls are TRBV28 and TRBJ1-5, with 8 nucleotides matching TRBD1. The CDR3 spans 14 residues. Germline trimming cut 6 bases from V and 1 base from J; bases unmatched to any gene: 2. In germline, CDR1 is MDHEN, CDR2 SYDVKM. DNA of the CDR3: TGTGCCAGCAGCTGGACAGGGAGCAATCAGCCCCAGCATTTT. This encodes CASSWTGSNQPQHF.

The CDR3 sequence is CASSLPGTGGRTGELFF. DNA for the CDR3: TGCGCCAGCAGCCTGCCCGGGACAGGGGGGAGGACCGGGGAGCTGTTTTTT. The V call is TRBV5-1, the J call TRBJ2-2, with 11 bases aligning to TRBD1. This CDR3 contains 17 residues. CDR1 and CDR2 (germline): SGHRS, YFSETQ. V shed 4 bases and J 5 bases; nucleotides not matched to a gene: 10.

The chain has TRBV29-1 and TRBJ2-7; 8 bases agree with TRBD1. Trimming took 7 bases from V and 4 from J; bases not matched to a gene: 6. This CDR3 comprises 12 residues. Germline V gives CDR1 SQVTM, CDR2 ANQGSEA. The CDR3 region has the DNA TGCAGCGCCATGGACAGGGAATACGAGCAGTACTTC. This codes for CSAMDREYEQYF.

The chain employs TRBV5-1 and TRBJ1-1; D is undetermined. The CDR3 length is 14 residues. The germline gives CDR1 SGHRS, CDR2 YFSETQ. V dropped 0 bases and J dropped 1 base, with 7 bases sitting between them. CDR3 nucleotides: TGCGCCAGCAGCTTGGGTAGCGGGAACACTGAAGCTTTCTTT. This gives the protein CASSLGSGNTEAFF.

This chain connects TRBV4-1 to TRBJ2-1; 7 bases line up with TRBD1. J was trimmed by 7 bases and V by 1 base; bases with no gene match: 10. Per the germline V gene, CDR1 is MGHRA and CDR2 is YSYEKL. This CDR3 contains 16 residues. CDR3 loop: CASSQVGTARENEQFF. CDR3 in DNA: TGCGCCAGCAGCCAAGTGGGGACAGCCCGTGAGAATGAGCAGTTCTTC.

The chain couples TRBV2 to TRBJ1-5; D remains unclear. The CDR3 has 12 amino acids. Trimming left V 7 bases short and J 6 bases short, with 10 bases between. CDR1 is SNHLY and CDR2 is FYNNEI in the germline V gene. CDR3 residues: CASKLYGQPQHF. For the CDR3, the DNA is TGTGCCAGCAAGCTTTACGGTCAGCCCCAGCATTTT.

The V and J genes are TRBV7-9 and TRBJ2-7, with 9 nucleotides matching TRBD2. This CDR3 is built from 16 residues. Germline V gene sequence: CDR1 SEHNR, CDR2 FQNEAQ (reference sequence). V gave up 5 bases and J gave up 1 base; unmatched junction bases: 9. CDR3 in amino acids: CASSQGVSGSSYEQYF. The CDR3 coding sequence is TGTGCCAGCAGCCAGGGTGTTAGCGGGAGTTCCTACGAGCAGTACTTC. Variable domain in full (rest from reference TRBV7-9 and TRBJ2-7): DTGVSQNPRHKITKRGQNVTFRCDPISEHNRLYWYRQTLGQGPEFLTYFQNEAQLEKSRLLSDRFSAERPKGSFSTLEIQRTEQGDSAMYLCASSQGVSGSSYEQYFGPGTRLTVT.

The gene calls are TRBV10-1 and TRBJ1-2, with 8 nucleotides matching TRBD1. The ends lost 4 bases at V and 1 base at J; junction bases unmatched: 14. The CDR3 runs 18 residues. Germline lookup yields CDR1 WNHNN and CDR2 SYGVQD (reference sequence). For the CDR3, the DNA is TGCGCCAGCAGTGTGATTGGCAGGGGGCTCCGGGGTAACTATGGCTACACCTTC. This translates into CASSVIGRGLRGNYGYTF.

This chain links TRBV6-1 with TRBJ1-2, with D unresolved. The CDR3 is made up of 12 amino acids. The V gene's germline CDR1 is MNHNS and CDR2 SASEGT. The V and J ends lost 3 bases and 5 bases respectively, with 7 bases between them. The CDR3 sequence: CASSDRAYGYTF. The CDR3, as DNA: TGTGCCAGCAGTGATAGGGCGTATGGCTACACCTTC.

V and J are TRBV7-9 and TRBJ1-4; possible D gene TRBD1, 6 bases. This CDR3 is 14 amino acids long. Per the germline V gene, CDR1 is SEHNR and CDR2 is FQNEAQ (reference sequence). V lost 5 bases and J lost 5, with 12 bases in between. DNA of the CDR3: TGTGCCAGCAGCCGAGGGGGATTCAATGAAAAACTGTTTTTT. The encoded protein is CASSRGGFNEKLFF.

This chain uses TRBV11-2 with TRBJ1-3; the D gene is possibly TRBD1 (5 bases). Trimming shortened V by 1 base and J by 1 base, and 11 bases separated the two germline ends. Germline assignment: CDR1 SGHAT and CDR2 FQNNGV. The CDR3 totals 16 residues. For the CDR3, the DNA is TGTGCCAGCAGCTTAGGAAGCAGGGTATCTGGAAACACCATATATTTT. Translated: CASSLGSRVSGNTIYF.

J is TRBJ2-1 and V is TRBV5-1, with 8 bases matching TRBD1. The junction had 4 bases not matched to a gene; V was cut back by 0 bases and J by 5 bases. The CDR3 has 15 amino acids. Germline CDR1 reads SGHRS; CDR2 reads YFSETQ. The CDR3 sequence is CASSLDRGANNEQFF. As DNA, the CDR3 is TGCGCCAGCAGCTTGGACAGGGGGGCCAACAATGAGCAGTTCTTC.

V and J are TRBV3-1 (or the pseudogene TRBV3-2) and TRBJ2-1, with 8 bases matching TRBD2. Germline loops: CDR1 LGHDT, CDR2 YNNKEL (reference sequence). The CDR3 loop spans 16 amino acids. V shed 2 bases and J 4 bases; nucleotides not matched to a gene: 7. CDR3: CASSQSGSGVYNEQFF. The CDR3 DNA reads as TGTGCCAGCAGCCAATCGGGTAGCGGGGTATACAATGAGCAGTTCTTC.

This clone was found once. CDR3 loop: CASSFLVGGNQPQHF. CDR3 DNA sequence: TGTGCCAGCAGCTTTTTAGTCGGAGGCAATCAGCCCCAGCATTTT. V gene TRBV5-5 combines with J gene TRBJ1-5, with D hard to call. The V gene's germline CDR1 is SGHKS and CDR2 YYEKEE (reference sequence). The CDR3 sequence is 15 residues long. Trimming pared 2 bases from V and 2 bases from J, leaving 11 bases between. Drawing the rest from reference TRBV5-5 and TRBJ1-5, the complete variable domain is DAGVTQSPTHLIKTRGQQVTLRCSPISGHKSVSWYQQVLGQGPQFIFQYYEKEERGRGNFPDRFSARQFPNYSSELNVNALLLGDSALYLCASSFLVGGNQPQHFGDGTRLSIL.

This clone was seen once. The DNA of the CDR3 is TGTGCCAGCAGCCCAGGACTAGCCTCTGGCACAGATACGCAGTATTTT. Its translation is CASSPGLASGTDTQYF. The rearrangement uses TRBV7-9 and TRBJ2-3, with 8 nucleotides matching TRBD2. Germline values: CDR1 SEHNR, CDR2 FQNEAQ (reference sequence). The CDR3 length is 16 residues. V lost 5 bases and J lost 1; bases outside the gene matches: 8.

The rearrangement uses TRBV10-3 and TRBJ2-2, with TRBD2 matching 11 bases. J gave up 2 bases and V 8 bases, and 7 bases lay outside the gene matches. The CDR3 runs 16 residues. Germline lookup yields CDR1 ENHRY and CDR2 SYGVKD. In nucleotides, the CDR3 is TGTGCCATCGGATCCCGACTAGCGGGAAACACCGGGGAGCTGTTTTTT. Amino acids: CAIGSRLAGNTGELFF.

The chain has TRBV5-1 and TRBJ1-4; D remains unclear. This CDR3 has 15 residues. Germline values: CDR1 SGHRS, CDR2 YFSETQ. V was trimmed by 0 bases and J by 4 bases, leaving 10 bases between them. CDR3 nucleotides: TGCGCCAGCAGCTTGGATCGACTTGTTAATGAAAAACTGTTTTTT. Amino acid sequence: CASSLDRLVNEKLFF.

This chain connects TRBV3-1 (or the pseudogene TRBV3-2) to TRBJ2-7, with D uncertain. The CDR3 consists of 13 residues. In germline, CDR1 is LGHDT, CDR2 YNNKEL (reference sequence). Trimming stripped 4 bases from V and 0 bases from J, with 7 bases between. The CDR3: CASSRRGSYEQYF. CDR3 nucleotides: TGTGCCAGCAGCCGGCGCGGCTCCTACGAGCAGTACTTC.

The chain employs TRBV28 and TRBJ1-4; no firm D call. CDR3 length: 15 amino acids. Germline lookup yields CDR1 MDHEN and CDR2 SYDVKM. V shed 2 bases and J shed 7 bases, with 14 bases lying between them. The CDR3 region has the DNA TGTGCCAGCAGTTTAGAGACAAATTCGGGTGAAAAACTGTTTTTT. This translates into CASSLETNSGEKLFF.

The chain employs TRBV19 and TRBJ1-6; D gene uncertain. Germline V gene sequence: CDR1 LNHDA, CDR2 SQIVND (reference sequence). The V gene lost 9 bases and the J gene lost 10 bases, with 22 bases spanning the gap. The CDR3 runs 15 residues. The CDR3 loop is CASTRDAGKESPLHF. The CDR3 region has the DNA TGTGCCAGCACAAGAGACGCTGGGAAGGAGTCACCCCTCCACTTT.

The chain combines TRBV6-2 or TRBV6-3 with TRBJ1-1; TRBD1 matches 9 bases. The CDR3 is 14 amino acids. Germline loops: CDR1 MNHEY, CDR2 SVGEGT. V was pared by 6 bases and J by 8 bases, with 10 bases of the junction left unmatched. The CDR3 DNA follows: TGTGCCAGCAGCTTCGGACAGGGGCCCGCCGAAGCTTTCTTT. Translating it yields CASSFGQGPAEAFF.

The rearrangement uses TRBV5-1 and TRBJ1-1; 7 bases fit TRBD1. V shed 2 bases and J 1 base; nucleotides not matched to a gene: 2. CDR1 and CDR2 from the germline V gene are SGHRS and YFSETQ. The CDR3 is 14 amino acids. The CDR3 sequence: CASSLRQGNTEAFF. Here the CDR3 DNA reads TGCGCCAGCAGCTTACGACAGGGGAACACTGAAGCTTTCTTT.

CDR3 sequence (DNA): TGTGCCAGCAGACCACGCCCTTTACAGGGGGCCGGGAACACTGAAGCTTTCTTT. Translating it yields CASRPRPLQGAGNTEAFF. This chain links TRBV7-9 with TRBJ1-1, with 9 bases matching TRBD1. With 6 bases clipped from V and 1 base from J, the junction kept 15 bases outside the gene matches. The CDR3 has 18 amino acids. Looked up from germline, CDR1 is SEHNR and CDR2 is FQNEAQ (reference sequence).

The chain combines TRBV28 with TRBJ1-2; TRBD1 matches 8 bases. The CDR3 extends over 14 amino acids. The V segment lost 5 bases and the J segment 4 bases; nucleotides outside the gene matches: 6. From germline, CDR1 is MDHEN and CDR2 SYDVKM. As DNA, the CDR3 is TGTGCCAGCAGTCGGGGCAGGGGGCTCTATGGCTACACCTTC. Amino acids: CASSRGRGLYGYTF.

CDR3 loop: CSGRGGGVSGKLFF. The DNA of the CDR3 is TGCAGCGGGAGAGGGGGTGGAGTATCAGGAAAACTGTTTTTT. This chain joins TRBV29-1 and TRBJ1-4, with D perhaps matching TRBD1 (6 bases). Trimming took 7 bases from V and 10 from J, leaving 22 bases between them. Per the germline V gene, CDR1 is SQVTM and CDR2 is ANQGSEA. The CDR3 is 14 amino acids. The full variable domain, with the rest looked up from reference TRBV29-1 and TRBJ1-4, is SAVISQKPSRDICQRGTSLTIQCQVDSQVTMMFWYRQQPGQSLTLIATANQGSEATYESGFVIDKFPISRPNLTFSTLTVSNMSPEDSSIYLCSGRGGGVSGKLFFGSGTQLSVL.

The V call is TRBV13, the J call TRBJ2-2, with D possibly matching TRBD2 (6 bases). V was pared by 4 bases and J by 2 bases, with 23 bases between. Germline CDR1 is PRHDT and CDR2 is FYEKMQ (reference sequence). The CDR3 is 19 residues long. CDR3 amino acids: CASSSTGRLLAFNTGELFF. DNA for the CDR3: TGTGCCAGCAGCTCGACGGGGCGTCTACTAGCTTTTAACACCGGGGAGCTGTTTTTT.

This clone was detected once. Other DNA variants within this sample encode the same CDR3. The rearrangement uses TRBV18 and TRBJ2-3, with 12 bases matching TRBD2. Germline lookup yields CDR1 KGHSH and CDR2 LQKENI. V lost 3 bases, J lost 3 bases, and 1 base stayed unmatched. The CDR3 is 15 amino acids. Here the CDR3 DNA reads TGTGCCAGCTCACCGACTAGCGGGAGTACAGATACGCAGTATTTT. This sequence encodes CASSPTSGSTDTQYF.